The clone carrying this TCR beta chain was observed once. Germline loops: CDR1 SEHNR, CDR2 FQNEAQ (reference sequence). CDR3 length: 13 amino acids. Between the trimmed V and J ends, which lost 1 base and 5 bases, there was a span of 6 bases. Sequenced by immunoSEQ multiplex PCR; TCRdb stores in-frame clones only, minus some. Of 220,000 or so clones in the sample, around 90% were seen once. These data originate in a study of blood T cell repertoires in COVID-19. The receptor was derived from a man aged 25-45 years who had been exposed to COVID-19. The chain uses TRBV7-9 and TRBJ1-5, with a weak D call TRBD1 (5 bases). Sequencing was done on a sample of PBMCs or T cells enriched from blood (not recorded which). CDR3 in amino acids: CASSLETDQPQHF. The CDR3 DNA reads as TGTGCCAGCAGCTTAGAGACAGATCAGCCCCAGCATTTT.